Below, 10 T cell receptor beta chains from the same sample are listed, as sequenced in a study of Ad26.COV2.S vaccination and SARS-CoV-2 variants. Repertoires were generated with immunoSEQ multiplex PCR, while TCRdb's copy carries only in-frame clones and drops some. The sample consists of hundreds of thousands of clones, 92% of them appearing once. This specimen was peripheral blood, taken after recovery from COVID-19. All receptors come from a human donor who had recovered from COVID-19.

This rearrangement joins TRBV9 to TRBJ1-3; a weak D match, TRBD1 (5 bases). Trimming stripped 0 bases from V and 0 bases from J, with 13 bases between. Germline V gives CDR1 SGDLS, CDR2 YYNGEE. This CDR3 has 17 residues. CDR3 amino acids: CASSVVGTEISGNTIYF. CDR3 DNA sequence: TGTGCCAGCAGCGTAGTGGGGACGGAAATCTCTGGAAACACCATATATTTT.

The chain joins TRBV27 to TRBJ2-2; D is perhaps TRBD2 (6 bases). V was shortened by 7 bases and J by 6 bases, with 12 bases between the two germline ends. The CDR3 runs to 13 residues. Germline lookup yields CDR1 MNHEY and CDR2 SMNVEV (reference sequence). DNA for the CDR3: TGTGCCAGCAAACCTCCGGGGGCCGGGGAGCTGTTTTTT. As protein: CASKPPGAGELFF.

This chain links TRBV27 with TRBJ2-2; TRBD1 matches 8 bases. The CDR3 has 14 residues. Germline values: CDR1 MNHEY, CDR2 SMNVEV (reference sequence). After removal of 1 base from V and 8 bases from J, the junction contained 3 bases not matched to a gene. The CDR3 here is CASSLWQGAGELFF. As DNA, the CDR3 is TGTGCCAGCAGTTTATGGCAGGGGGCAGGGGAGCTGTTTTTT.

This sequence joins TRBV7-6 and TRBJ1-4; 11 nucleotides line up with TRBD1. The germline V gene has CDR1 SGHVS and CDR2 FNYEAQ. The ends lost 1 base at V and 4 bases at J; junction bases unmatched: 5. The CDR3 loop spans 17 amino acids. The CDR3 sequence is CASSLGTGGWGNEKLFF. CDR3 DNA sequence: TGTGCCAGCAGCTTAGGGACAGGGGGCTGGGGTAATGAAAAACTGTTTTTT.

V and J are TRBV19 and TRBJ2-7, with 8 bases aligning to TRBD2. CDR1 is LNHDA, CDR2 SQIVND, per germline (reference sequence). The CDR3 contains 14 residues. V dropped 4 bases and J dropped 3; count of bases not matched to a gene: 5. CDR3 in DNA: TGTGCCAGTAGTACCGGGGGGGCTGTCTACGAGCAGTACTTC. As protein: CASSTGGAVYEQYF.

This sequence joins TRBV5-1 and TRBJ1-4; D is undetermined. The V end lost 4 bases, the J end lost 8 bases, and 12 bases lay between the germline ends. The CDR3 is 13 residues long. CDR1 is SGHRS and CDR2 is YFSETQ in the germline V gene. The CDR3 sequence is CASSVKPGEKLFF. CDR3 bases: TGCGCCAGCAGCGTAAAACCGGGAGAAAAACTGTTTTTT.

The J gene is TRBJ2-7, the V gene TRBV2, with a possible D match to TRBD2 (5 bases). The germline V gene has CDR1 SNHLY and CDR2 FYNNEI. CDR3 length: 12 residues. Trimming shortened V by 10 bases and J by 2 bases, and 12 bases separated the two germline ends. CDR3 DNA sequence: TGTGCCACTAGCTTCTCCCCCTACGAGCAGTACTTC. Translation gives CATSFSPYEQYF.

The chain carries TRBV4-1 and TRBJ2-7; 10 bases match TRBD2. Per the germline V gene, CDR1 is MGHRA and CDR2 is YSYEKL. Trimming cost V 0 bases and J 2 bases; bases outside gene matches: 4. The CDR3 totals 16 residues. The CDR3 DNA follows: TGCGCCAGCAGCCAAGATGAGCGGGGGGGGGCCTACGAGCAGTACTTC. Its protein product is CASSQDERGGAYEQYF.

The J gene is TRBJ2-6, the V gene TRBV12-3 or TRBV12-4, with unresolved D. This CDR3 spans 13 amino acids. The germline V and J ends were trimmed by 6 bases and 4 bases, with 7 bases remaining between them. CDR3 sequence reads: CASSPTGANVLTF. CDR3 bases: TGTGCCAGCAGCCCCACCGGGGCCAACGTCCTGACTTTC.

The chain uses TRBV19 and TRBJ2-2; 7 nucleotides line up with TRBD2. Germline V gene sequence: CDR1 LNHDA, CDR2 SQIVND (reference sequence). The CDR3 totals 14 residues. The ends lost 5 bases at V and 2 bases at J; junction bases unmatched: 2. The DNA for the CDR3 is TGTGCCAGTAGTCGCGGGAGTAACACCGGGGAGCTGTTTTTT. Amino acids: CASSRGSNTGELFF.